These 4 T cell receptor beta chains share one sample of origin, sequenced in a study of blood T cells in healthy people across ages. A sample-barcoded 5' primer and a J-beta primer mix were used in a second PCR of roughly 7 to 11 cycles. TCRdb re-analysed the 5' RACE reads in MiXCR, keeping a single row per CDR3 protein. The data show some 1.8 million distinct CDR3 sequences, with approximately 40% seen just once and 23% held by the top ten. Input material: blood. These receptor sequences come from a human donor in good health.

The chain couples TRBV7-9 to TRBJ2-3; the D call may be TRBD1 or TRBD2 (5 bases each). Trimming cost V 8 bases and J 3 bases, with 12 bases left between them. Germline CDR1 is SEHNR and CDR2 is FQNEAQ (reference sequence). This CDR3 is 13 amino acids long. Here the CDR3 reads CASGEGSTDTQYF. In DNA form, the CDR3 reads TGTGCCAGCGGCGAGGGGTCTACAGATACGCAGTATTTT.

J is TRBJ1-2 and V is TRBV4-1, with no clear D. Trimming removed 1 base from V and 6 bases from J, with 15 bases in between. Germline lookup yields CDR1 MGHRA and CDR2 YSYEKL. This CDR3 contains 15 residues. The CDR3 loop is CASSQGSRGINGYTF. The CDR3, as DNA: TGCGCCAGCAGCCAAGGGAGCCGCGGGATTAATGGCTACACCTTC.

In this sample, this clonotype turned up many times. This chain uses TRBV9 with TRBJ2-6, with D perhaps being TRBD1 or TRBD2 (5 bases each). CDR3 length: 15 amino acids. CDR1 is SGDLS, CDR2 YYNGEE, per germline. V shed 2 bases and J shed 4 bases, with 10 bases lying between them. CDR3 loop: CASSVQGAGANVLTF. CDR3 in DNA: TGTGCCAGCAGCGTGCAGGGAGCGGGGGCCAACGTCCTGACTTTC.

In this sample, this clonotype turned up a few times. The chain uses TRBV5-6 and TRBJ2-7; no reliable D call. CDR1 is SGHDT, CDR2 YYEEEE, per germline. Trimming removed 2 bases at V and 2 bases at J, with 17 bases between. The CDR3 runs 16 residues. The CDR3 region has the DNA TGTGCCAGCAGCTTATCCCTTCAGCCGGTACCCTACGAGCAGTACTTC. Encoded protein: CASSLSLQPVPYEQYF.